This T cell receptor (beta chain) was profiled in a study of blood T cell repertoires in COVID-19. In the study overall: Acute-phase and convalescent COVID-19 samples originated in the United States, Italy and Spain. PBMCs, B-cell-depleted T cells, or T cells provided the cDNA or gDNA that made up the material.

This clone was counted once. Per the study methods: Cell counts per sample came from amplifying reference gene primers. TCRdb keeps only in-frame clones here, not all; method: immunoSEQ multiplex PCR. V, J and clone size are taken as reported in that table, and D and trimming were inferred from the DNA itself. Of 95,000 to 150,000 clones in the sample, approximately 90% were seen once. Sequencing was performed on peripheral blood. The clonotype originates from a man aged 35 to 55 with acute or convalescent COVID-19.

The CDR3 sequence is CASTRSGDSSYEQYF. CDR3 in DNA: TGTGCCAGCACCCGTTCGGGGGACTCTTCCTACGAGCAGTACTTC. The chain links TRBV6-5 to TRBJ2-7; D perhaps matches TRBD2 (6 bases). The CDR3 totals 15 residues. CDR1 MNHEY and CDR2 SVGAGI come from the germline V gene. V shed 7 bases and J shed 1 base, with 17 bases lying between them.